This T cell receptor (beta chain) was sequenced during a study of T cell responses to AZD1222 COVID-19 vaccine. Across the whole study: Second-dose intervals of approximately 4 or approximately 12 weeks were pooled.

V was cut by 7 bases and J by 5 bases, with 11 bases left in between. Germline loops: CDR1 LNHDA, CDR2 SQIVND (reference sequence). The CDR3 sequence is 12 residues long. As for this clone: No antigen is known for it.

The repertoire was sequenced with immunoSEQ multiplex PCR; TCRdb's copy has only in-frame clones and lacks some. The table shows fewer than 200,000 clones, with approximately 92% occurring only once. Study results and caveats: Seropositivity was recorded at baseline in only 6 or 7 AZD1222 recipients. Clonal diversity was possibly underestimated; the donors were predominantly white British and more often female.

This TCR was recovered from an adult in good health. Sequences were derived from peripheral blood, sampled on day 0 of AZD1222 vaccination. This sequence joins TRBV19 and TRBJ1-2, with D perhaps TRBD1 (5 bases). The CDR3: CASMGVGYGYTF. CDR3 nucleotides: TGTGCCAGTATGGGGGTGGGATATGGCTACACCTTC. Full variable domain (missing parts from reference TRBV19 and TRBJ1-2): DGGITQSPKYLFRKEGQNVTLSCEQNLNHDAMYWYRQDPGQGLRLIYYSQIVNDFQKGDIAEGYSVSREKKESFPLTVTSAQKNPTAFYLCASMGVGYGYTFGSGTRLTVV.